A selection of T cell receptor beta chains follows, all from one sample in a study of blood T cell repertoires in COVID-19. Clones were sequenced by immunoSEQ multiplex PCR, and TCRdb holds only the in-frame ones, with some missing. The sample includes about 210,000 clones, about 86% of them seen just once. Sequencing used PBMCs or T cells enriched from blood (not recorded which). Source of these receptors: a woman aged 25-40 years who had been exposed to COVID-19. The CDR3 runs from the conserved cysteine through the conserved F or W. Only some rows state a clone size, as once, few, many or a class for expanded clones.

v_gene	abundance	CDR3aa
TRBV19	-	CASSHPSDRAYGYTF
TRBV4-1	-	CASSQDVGAPDTQYF
TRBV21-1	few	CASSKKGDRGRSPLHF
TRBV2	-	CASVIGGGVNEQFF
TRBV3-1/TRBV3-2	-	CASSQRGGVGPQHF
TRBV6-5	-	CASSPPGQAKNIQYF
TRBV19	-	CASTKTGTGDSNQPQHF
TRBV6-2/TRBV6-3	few	CASSNPMAGGPYEQYF
TRBV30	-	CAWVKGGGNEQYF
TRBV11-3	once	CASSRETGSNTGELFF
TRBV3-1/TRBV3-2	-	CASSQVGLVYSYEQYF
TRBV6-5	-	CASSYPGQTNTEAFF
TRBV7-2	-	CASSLGASGSQEQFF
TRBV27	-	CASSLSMASPLHF
TRBV5-1	-	CASRTDLRSIYNSPLHF
TRBV19	-	CASSILTGAGNTIYF
TRBV27	-	CASSYVQNTEAFF
TRBV10-3	-	CAISAQDVYGYTF
TRBV18	-	CASSSSGGAFNEQFF